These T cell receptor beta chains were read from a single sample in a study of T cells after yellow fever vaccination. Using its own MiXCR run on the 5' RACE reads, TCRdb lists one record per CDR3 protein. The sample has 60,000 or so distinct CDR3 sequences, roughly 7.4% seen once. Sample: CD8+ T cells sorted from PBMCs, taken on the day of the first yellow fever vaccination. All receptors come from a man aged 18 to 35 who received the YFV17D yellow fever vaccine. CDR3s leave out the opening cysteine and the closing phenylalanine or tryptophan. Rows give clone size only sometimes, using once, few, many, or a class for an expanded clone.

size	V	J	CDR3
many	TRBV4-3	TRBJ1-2	ASSQDRGRGYGYT
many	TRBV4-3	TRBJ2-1	ASSQEVAGTGVSNEQF
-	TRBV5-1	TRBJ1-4	ASSLVSTNEKLF
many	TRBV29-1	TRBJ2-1	SVDGSSGVSYNEQF
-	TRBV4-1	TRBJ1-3	ASSQETGTGNTIY
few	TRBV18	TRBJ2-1	ASSPPKDYRYNEQF
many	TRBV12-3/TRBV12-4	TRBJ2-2	ASSAPRVGELF
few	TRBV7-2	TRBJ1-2	ASSFEYPGPSLYGYT
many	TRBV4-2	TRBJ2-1	ASSRGLNVFEQF
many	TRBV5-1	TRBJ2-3	ASSRTGSDTQY
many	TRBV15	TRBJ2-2	ATSRAASTGELF
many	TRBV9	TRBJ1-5	ASSQTGDGTPQH
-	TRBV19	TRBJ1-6	ASSIEIARSPLH
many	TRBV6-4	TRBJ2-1	ASSDGLENNEQF
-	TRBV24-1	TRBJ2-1	ATSPMRGAGGRRSSYNEQF
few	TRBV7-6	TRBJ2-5	ASSWSGQQQTQY
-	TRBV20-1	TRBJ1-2	SALWTGVGYT
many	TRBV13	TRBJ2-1	ASSILLAGNEQF
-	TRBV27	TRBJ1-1	ASIIRQGPGGAF
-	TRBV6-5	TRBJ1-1	ASSYRLRDRGPHTEAF
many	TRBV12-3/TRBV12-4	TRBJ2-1	ASSLQGNYNEQF
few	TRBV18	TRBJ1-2	ASSPSGIPLNYGYT
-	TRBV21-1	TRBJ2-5	ASSKVASGLHPQETQY
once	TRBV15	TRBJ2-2	ATSRFRDGGFGELF
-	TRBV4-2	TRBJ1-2	ASSQGTGYGYT
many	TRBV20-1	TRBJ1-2	SARDSAGGNYGYT
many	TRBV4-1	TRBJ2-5	ASSQGTSVGTQY
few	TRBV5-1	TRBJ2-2	ASSQWGSANTGELF
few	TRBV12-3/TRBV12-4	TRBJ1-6	ASSPYPDGNYNSPLH
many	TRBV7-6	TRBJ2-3	ASSLTGAGKDTQY
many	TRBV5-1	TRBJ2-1	ASSLTGLRVGNEQF
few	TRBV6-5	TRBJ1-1	ASSLYRGLNTEAF
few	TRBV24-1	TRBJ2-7	ATRDKLDSYEQY
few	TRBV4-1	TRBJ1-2	ASSPRPTGIPNYGYT
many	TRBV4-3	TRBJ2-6	ASSQSDRGTSGANVLT
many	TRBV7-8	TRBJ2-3	ASTRVSPVADTQY
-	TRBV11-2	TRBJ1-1	ASSPRTTEAF
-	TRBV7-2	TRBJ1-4	ASSERGGRNEKLF
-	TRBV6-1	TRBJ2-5	ASSVGQGLKETQY
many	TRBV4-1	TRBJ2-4	ASSQALAKNIQY
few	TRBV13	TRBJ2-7	ASSSRGEQY
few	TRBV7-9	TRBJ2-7	ASSSIGEQY
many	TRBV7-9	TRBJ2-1	ASSRRDRGFSNEQF
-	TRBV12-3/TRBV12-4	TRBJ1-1	ASSLQGSNTEAF
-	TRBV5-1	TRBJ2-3	ASSSEAIDTQY
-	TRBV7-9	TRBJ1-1	ASSLYSDASNTEAF
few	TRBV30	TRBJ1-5	AWDSGISSNQPQH
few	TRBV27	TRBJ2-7	ASSFTLGYEQY
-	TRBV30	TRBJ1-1	AWSVSQNTEAF